The source of this T cell receptor (beta chain) is a study of human T cells and chemical hapten exposure. In the study overall: Largely, small differences in pooled library volume made per-sample TCR yields vary.

This sample's time point: patch test 1, 2 weeks after DPC sensitization. The sample's treatment: therapeutic diphenylcyclopropenone sensitization with weekly scalp DPC. Individual cDNA molecules in this library carried unique molecular identifiers. TCRdb reprocessed the RACE reads via MiXCR and lists one record per CDR3 protein. The data show roughly 82,000 distinct CDR3 sequences, roughly 10% seen once. Germline lookup yields CDR1 SGHTA and CDR2 FQGNSA. The CDR3 has 15 residues. V shed 3 bases, J shed 2 bases, and the junction held 4 bases outside the gene matches. The V gene is TRBV7-2, the J gene TRBJ1-2, with 9 bases aligning to TRBD1. Specimen: whole blood, collected in connection with sensitization to the hapten diphenylcyclopropenone (DPC). The receptor comes from a woman aged 60 to 75 with alopecia areata. Some clones in this sample may be carry-over from other donors' samples. The CDR3 spells CASSFEGQGNYGYTF. The CDR3 DNA follows: TGTGCCAGCAGCTTCGAAGGACAGGGGAACTATGGCTACACCTTC.